Included here is one T cell receptor (beta chain) sequence, with context. The antigen remains unidentified. The data stem from a study of blood T cells in healthy people across ages. Study-wide context: The template switching approach captured approximately one barcoded beta molecule for every two T cells. Study observations and caveats: Naive T cell percentage showed a strong correlation with the diversity of TCR beta. Expanded clonotype changes were possibly confounded by unknown donor CMV status. Researchers deemed the diversity estimates from one million T cells underestimates.

Using a J-beta primer mix together with a sample-barcoded 5' primer, a second PCR was run for about 6 to 12 cycles. TCRdb called the 5' RACE reads again in MiXCR, with one record for every CDR3 protein. The table lists roughly 680,000 distinct CDR3 sequences, around 45% of them singletons. Looked up from germline, CDR1 is SGHTA and CDR2 is FQGTGA. Trimming stripped 1 base from V and 3 bases from J, with 9 bases between. The CDR3 spans 14 residues. The chain is built from TRBV7-3 and TRBJ1-2; no reliable D call. The sequencing input was blood. This TCR was recovered from a woman aged 60-75 years in good health. The CDR3 region is CASSLSGWDYGYTF. The CDR3, as DNA: TGTGCCAGCAGCTTAAGTGGCTGGGACTATGGCTACACCTTC.